This T cell receptor beta chain was captured in a study of T cells in localized non-small cell lung cancer. Study conclusions and caveats: Sequencing involved a lone tumor region, leaving heterogeneity possible. Tumor showed lower T cell clonality than uninvolved adjacent lung, where it was highest. There was an association of higher blood T cell density with longer overall survival. A median of around 60 clones ranked among the top 100 in tumor appeared in adjacent lung.

Some clones are missing from TCRdb's copy, which holds only in-frame ones; the method was immunoSEQ multiplex PCR. The repertoire holds just over 3,000 clones, with about 24% as singletons. A note on this clone: What it recognizes is unknown.

CDR3 length: 13 residues. Germline loops: CDR1 SGHTA, CDR2 FQGNSA. V was pared by 8 bases and J by 4 bases, with 14 bases between. The receptor was isolated from a woman between 40 and 69 years old with stage I lung adenocarcinoma. The V call is TRBV7-2, the J call TRBJ1-1, with unresolved D. Material: lung tumor tissue, obtained before any cancer treatment. CDR3 coding DNA: TGTGCCAGCCGCTATACCCGGGTCACTGAAGCTTTCTTT. Protein sequence: CASRYTRVTEAFF.